A selection of T cell receptor beta chains follows, all from one sample in a study of CD8+ T cells in alopecia areata. Profiling relied on immunoSEQ multiplex PCR, and the TCRdb table lists in-frame clones only, not all of them. This table has about 140,000 clones, around two thirds appearing once. The source material was CD8+ T cells sorted from blood. These receptor sequences come from a human donor in good health. CDR3s include the opening cysteine and the closing phenylalanine or tryptophan. The D gene is left open where the match is weak. The size of a clone is reported for some rows only, either as once, few or many, or as a class for expanded clones.

J,size,V,D,DNA,CDR3
TRBJ1-1,-,TRBV27,-,TGTGCCAGCGGAACATCGCCTCCTGAAGCTTTCTTT,CASGTSPPEAFF
TRBJ2-1,few,TRBV29-1,-,TGCAGCTTACAGGGATCCGGCAATGAGCAGTTCTTC,CSLQGSGNEQFF
TRBJ2-2,-,TRBV5-4,-,TGTGCCAGCAGCTTGAGATGGGGCGGCGGGGAGCTGTTTTTT,CASSLRWGGGELFF
TRBJ2-2,-,TRBV7-2,TRBD2,TGTGCCAGCAGCTTGGAACTAGCGGGATACACCGGGGAGCTGTTTTTT,CASSLELAGYTGELFF
TRBJ2-5,-,TRBV9,TRBD1,TGTGCCAGCAGCGTAGGGCAGGGGGCCAAAGAGACCCAGTACTTC,CASSVGQGAKETQYF
TRBJ2-3,-,TRBV28,-,TGTGCCAGCAGTCCCCTACAAACGGGAAGCTCAGATACGCAGTATTTT,CASSPLQTGSSDTQYF
TRBJ2-1,once,TRBV29-1,TRBD2,TGCAGCGTTGAAGATCTGGCTAGCGGCAGGGACAATGAGCAGTTCTTC,CSVEDLASGRDNEQFF
TRBJ2-1,-,TRBV29-1,TRBD2,TGCAGCGTTCAAGGGACTAGCGGGAGCCCCTACAATGAGCAGTTCTTC,CSVQGTSGSPYNEQFF
TRBJ1-2,-,TRBV9,-,TGTGCCAGCAGCGTAGACAGGGATGGCTACACCTTC,CASSVDRDGYTF
TRBJ2-5,few,TRBV5-1,-,TGCGCCAGCAGCTTTTGGAAGACCCAGTACTTC,CASSFWKTQYF
TRBJ2-3,-,TRBV27,-,TGTGCCAGCAGTAGGATTCCGGCGGGTCCCACAGATACGCAGTATTTT,CASSRIPAGPTDTQYF
TRBJ2-5,-,TRBV28,-,TGTGCCAGCAGTTTATCAGGCAGCTATCAAGAGACCCAGTACTTC,CASSLSGSYQETQYF
TRBJ2-1,-,TRBV5-8,TRBD1,TGTGCCAGCAGCTCAATGACAGGGTTTTCCTACAATGAGCAGTTCTTC,CASSSMTGFSYNEQFF
TRBJ2-1,-,TRBV29-1,TRBD1,TGCAGCGTTGTACAGGGGTCCTACAATGAGCAGTTCTTC,CSVVQGSYNEQFF
TRBJ2-2,-,TRBV27,-,TGTGCCAGCAGGGAAGTGGCCGGGGAGCTGTTTTTT,CASREVAGELFF
TRBJ2-1,-,TRBV19,-,TGTGCCAGTAGTATGCTTGGGAACTCCTACAATGAGCAGTTCTTC,CASSMLGNSYNEQFF
TRBJ2-5,few,TRBV29-1,TRBD1,TGCAGCGTAATCGGAAACAGGGGGAAAGAAGAGACCCAGTACTTC,CSVIGNRGKEETQYF
TRBJ2-1,once,TRBV2,-,TGTGCCAGCAGTGAAGGTTGGGCCGGCCTTATGGATAACAATGAGCAGTTCTTC,CASSEGWAGLMDNNEQFF
TRBJ1-1,-,TRBV29-1,TRBD1,TGCAGCGCGGAGAAGGGGGCTCTGAACACTGAAGCTTTCTTT,CSAEKGALNTEAFF
TRBJ1-1,-,TRBV4-2,-,TGTGCCAGCAGCCAAGATGGGCCTCATACAGTTATGAACACTGAAGCTTTCTTT,CASSQDGPHTVMNTEAFF
TRBJ2-7,-,TRBV29-1,-,TGCAGCGTTGAGGTTACAACGGAGGGGGAGCAGTACTTC,CSVEVTTEGEQYF
TRBJ1-5,-,TRBV27,-,TGTGCCAGCAGTCCCCGGGGGCTGGGTCAGCCCCAGCATTTT,CASSPRGLGQPQHF
TRBJ2-4,-,TRBV5-4,TRBD2,TGTGCCAGCAGCTTGCCACGGGAGGGCCTGGCCAAAAACATTCAGTACTTC,CASSLPREGLAKNIQYF
TRBJ2-1,few,TRBV2,-,TGTGCCAGCAGTGCCTCACAGGGAAGGTCCTACAATGAGCAGTTCTTC,CASSASQGRSYNEQFF
TRBJ2-1,-,TRBV6-5,TRBD1,TGTGCCAGCAGTTACGCACAGGGGGTCGATGAGCAGTTCTTC,CASSYAQGVDEQFF
TRBJ1-2,-,TRBV29-1,TRBD1,TGCAGCGTTCTCCGGACAGGGGGAATCTATGGCTACACCTTC,CSVLRTGGIYGYTF
TRBJ2-1,-,TRBV11-2,-,TGTGCCAGCAGCCCCTCAGGGAATGAGCAGTTCTTC,CASSPSGNEQFF
TRBJ1-1,-,TRBV9,-,TGTGCCAGCAGCGCAACTAGCAACACTGAAGCTTTCTTT,CASSATSNTEAFF
TRBJ2-1,few,TRBV5-1,-,TGCGCCAGCCATTTGAGCTCCTACAATGAGCAGTTCTTC,CASHLSSYNEQFF
TRBJ1-1,-,TRBV6-5,-,TGTGCCAGCAGCGGCCCGGGCCAAGGGGACAAAGCTTTCTTT,CASSGPGQGDKAFF
TRBJ2-1,-,TRBV4-1,-,TGCGCCAGCAGCCAAGGACACCTTAATCCCAATGAGCAGTTCTTC,CASSQGHLNPNEQFF
TRBJ2-7,-,TRBV29-1,-,TGCAGCGTTGCGGCGAGGAGCTCCTACGAGCAGTACTTC,CSVAARSSYEQYF
TRBJ2-7,-,TRBV7-6,TRBD2,TGTGCCAGCAGCTTAGAGGCTAGCGGGCCGTCCTACGAGCAGTACTTC,CASSLEASGPSYEQYF
TRBJ2-1,-,TRBV2,-,TGTGCCAGCAGTAGGGGGTACGATGAGCAGTTCTTC,CASSRGYDEQFF
TRBJ1-2,few,TRBV28,TRBD1,TGTGCCAGCAGTAGACAGGGGATCGGCTATGGCTACACCTTC,CASSRQGIGYGYTF
TRBJ2-7,few,TRBV6-5,TRBD2,TGTGCCTCTGAGACAGCGGGAGCTCGAGAGCAGTACTTC,CASETAGAREQYF
TRBJ2-1,-,TRBV7-9,-,TGTGCCATTTCAAATGACCATGAGCAGTTCTTC,CAISNDHEQFF
TRBJ2-5,-,TRBV6-5,TRBD2,TGTGCCAGCAGCCTCGCGGCCGGGAGGGAGACCCAGTACTTC,CASSLAAGRETQYF
TRBJ2-1,-,TRBV5-4,-,TGTGCCAGCAGCTTGAGAGGAAGGGATGGGGATGAGCAGTTCTTC,CASSLRGRDGDEQFF
TRBJ2-3,-,TRBV27,TRBD2,TGTGCCAGCAGTTCACGGACTAGCGTGAACCCTAGCACAGATACGCAGTATTTT,CASSSRTSVNPSTDTQYF
TRBJ2-7,-,TRBV13,TRBD2,TGTGCCAGCAGCTCCGGACTAGCACAGAGCTCCTACGAGCAGTACTTC,CASSSGLAQSSYEQYF
TRBJ2-5,-,TRBV7-9,-,TGTGCCAGCAGCCGTAGCGGCTTACAAGAGACCCAGTACTTC,CASSRSGLQETQYF
TRBJ1-1,few,TRBV30,-,TGTGCCTGGAGTCCGGGAACCAACACTGAAGCTTTCTTT,CAWSPGTNTEAFF
TRBJ2-5,-,TRBV7-9,TRBD2,TGTGCCAGCAGCCCACCCGGGGGGAAAGAGACCCAGTACTTC,CASSPPGGKETQYF
TRBJ2-7,-,TRBV29-1,-,TGCAGCGCCGCGGAAGGGCGAGGGGGGAACGAGCAGTACTTC,CSAAEGRGGNEQYF
TRBJ2-3,-,TRBV13,TRBD1,TGTGCCAGCACGGACAGGGGATGGCGGGGTCTCGATACGCAGTATTTT,CASTDRGWRGLDTQYF
TRBJ2-7,-,TRBV28,TRBD1,TGTGCCAGCAGTGTCTCTTGGGACAGCGCCGCCGAAGAGCAGTACTTC,CASSVSWDSAAEEQYF
TRBJ2-1,-,TRBV29-1,-,TGCAGCGTTTACGGTGAGCCCTACAATGAGCAGTTCTTC,CSVYGEPYNEQFF
TRBJ2-7,-,TRBV29-1,TRBD1,TGCAGCGCTTCAACAGGGGGCGACTACGAGCAGTACTTC,CSASTGGDYEQYF
TRBJ2-1,few,TRBV29-1,TRBD2,TGCAGCGCTTTGGGACTAGCGGGAGGGTACAATGAGCAGTTCTTC,CSALGLAGGYNEQFF
TRBJ1-1,-,TRBV6-5,-,TGTGCCAGCGGTTCAGTTTGGGGCATGAACACTGAAGCTTTCTTT,CASGSVWGMNTEAFF
TRBJ2-6,few,TRBV29-1,-,TGCAGCGTCCCGCAGAAGGGGGAGACAGCTGGGGCCAACGTCCTGACTTTC,CSVPQKGETAGANVLTF
TRBJ2-1,-,TRBV15,-,TGTGCCACCAGCGCTCCCTTAGAGGGGGGCGGTGAGCAGTTCTTC,CATSAPLEGGGEQFF
TRBJ1-4,-,TRBV4-1,-,TGCGCCAGCAGCCACTCTTCAAGGGCAACTAATGAAAAACTGTTTTTT,CASSHSSRATNEKLFF
TRBJ1-2,-,TRBV19,-,TGTGCCAGTAGTATGTTGGCCGGAACCATCTATGGCTACACCTTC,CASSMLAGTIYGYTF